Listed below are T cell receptor beta chains from one sample, sequenced in a study of blood T cell repertoires in COVID-19. The repertoire was sequenced with immunoSEQ multiplex PCR; TCRdb's copy has only in-frame clones and lacks some. This table holds some 210,000 clones, roughly 90% found once. The sequenced sample was peripheral blood. These receptor sequences come from a man in his 60s who had recovered from COVID-19. Both conserved end residues are part of each CDR3. Where a row states a size, it is once, few, many or the class of an expanded clone; other rows omit it.

clone size	V gene	J gene	CDR3 protein
NA	TRBV9	TRBJ2-1	CASSGGLAGYNEQFF
NA	TRBV12-3/TRBV12-4	TRBJ2-1	CASSLEGDEQFF
NA	TRBV18	TRBJ2-3	CASSQTGGTDTQYF
NA	TRBV7-2	TRBJ2-5	CASARGQSETQYF
NA	TRBV18	TRBJ1-6	CASMSSYNSPLHF
NA	TRBV10-3	TRBJ2-1	CAISETTQEQFF
NA	TRBV7-9	TRBJ1-2	CASSLQGGNYGYTF
NA	TRBV6-5	TRBJ1-1	CASSRYSGTEAFF
NA	TRBV5-4	TRBJ2-1	CASSFIGRQEQFF
NA	TRBV28	TRBJ2-7	CASSPPDWSSYEQYF
NA	TRBV18	TRBJ1-2	CASSEGQGRNYGYTF
NA	TRBV6-5	TRBJ2-7	CASSPTGYEQYF
NA	TRBV18	TRBJ1-6	CASSPQTGGSSPLHF
NA	TRBV5-1	TRBJ2-3	CASSSGGGAGQDTQYF
once	TRBV10-3	TRBJ2-6	CAIRDTGEGDSGANVLTF
NA	TRBV5-4	TRBJ2-6	CASSSTGAGANVLTF
NA	TRBV4-3	TRBJ2-7	CASSQDPARDYEQYF
NA	TRBV5-6	TRBJ2-7	CASSRTILAWEQYF
NA	TRBV10-3	TRBJ2-2	CAISERQGKVLGTGELFF
NA	TRBV11-2	TRBJ2-1	CASSLVSSGGYNEQFF
NA	TRBV27	TRBJ2-1	CASSKPLVNEQFF
NA	TRBV7-9	TRBJ2-7	CASSLGGDSYEQYF
NA	TRBV2	TRBJ1-2	CASRGTGIGYTF
NA	TRBV4-3	TRBJ2-7	CASSPQLGLREQYF
NA	TRBV5-6	TRBJ1-5	CASSLDGRQPQHF
NA	TRBV29-1	TRBJ2-1	CSCGLESNEQFF
NA	TRBV29-1	TRBJ2-7	CSVGDYEQYF
NA	TRBV5-1	TRBJ2-5	CASSSNQETQYF
NA	TRBV7-9	TRBJ2-5	CASSLTGTSQETQYF
NA	TRBV9	TRBJ2-5	CASSVGAATIQETQYF
NA	TRBV9	TRBJ1-3	CASSVAPEFSGNTIYF
NA	TRBV9	TRBJ1-6	CASSLSLDRVNSPLHF
NA	TRBV11-3	TRBJ2-1	CASSYGGLDEQFF
once	TRBV5-4	TRBJ2-7	CASSSTPIQGAYEQYF
NA	TRBV5-1	TRBJ2-2	CASSPRTGVSTGELFF
NA	TRBV6-5	TRBJ2-5	CASSLAGPGETQYF
once	TRBV7-9	TRBJ1-3	CASIGGEISGNTIYF
NA	TRBV5-5	TRBJ1-5	CASSPVGGQPQHF
NA	TRBV5-1	TRBJ2-1	CASSLTSGRVLYNEQFF
NA	TRBV7-3	TRBJ2-7	CASSFDRGGEQYF
NA	TRBV7-9	TRBJ2-1	CASSRGQGGYNEQFF
NA	TRBV3-1/TRBV3-2	TRBJ1-1	CASSPRNTEAFF
NA	TRBV28	TRBJ2-1	CASSPLEQGYNEQFF
NA	TRBV19	TRBJ2-2	CASSPRGNTGELFF
NA	TRBV7-3	TRBJ2-1	CASSPRQGGYNEQFF
NA	TRBV11-1	TRBJ2-3	CASSLERSFTSDTQYF
NA	TRBV18	TRBJ1-3	CASSPPTGPSSGNTIYF
NA	TRBV3-1/TRBV3-2	TRBJ1-1	CASSQGLGRTFEAFF
NA	TRBV4-1	TRBJ1-1	CASSQDGGGRTEAFF
NA	TRBV9	TRBJ2-2	CASSTRTLSTGELFF
once	TRBV27	TRBJ2-7	CASSLREASYEQYF